This T cell receptor beta chain was found in a study of shared clonotypes between healthy human individuals. Only one count was recorded for this clone. The sample contains more than one DNA sequence encoding this CDR3. Germline assignment: CDR1 MNHNY and CDR2 SVGAGI (reference sequence). The CDR3 extends over 14 amino acids. V dropped 8 bases and J dropped 0 bases, with 10 bases sitting between them. Sequencing used immunoSEQ multiplex PCR; TCRdb keeps in-frame clones, though not all of them. The data show approximately 2,000,000 clones, roughly 92% seen once. The rearrangement links TRBV6-6 to TRBJ1-4, with D unclear. The sequenced material came from naive CD4+ T cells from PBMCs. The sample's subset: CD45RA+ positively selected. This receptor was identified in a man aged 18 to 35 in good health. Some clones in this sample may be carry-over from other donors' samples. CDR3 residues: CASSYSATNEKLFF. CDR3 sequence (DNA): TGTGCCAGCTCCTACAGTGCAACTAATGAAAAACTGTTTTTT.